The clone carrying this T cell receptor beta chain was observed a few times. Its antigen is as yet unknown. The entry originates in a study of regulatory T cells in long-lasting Graves disease. Arm-PCR of CDR3 regions and iRepertoire HTBI primers were used to build TCR beta libraries. Original processing notes: In the combined samples, 55 to 75 TRBV and some 14 TRBJ segments were identified. MiXCR, run by TCRdb on the multiplex PCR reads, gives a single entry per CDR3 protein. Clone size and V and J calls follow TCRdb, not the original study. The sample carries 430,000 or so distinct CDR3 sequences, roughly a fifth recorded once. Study-wide findings and caveats: Peripheral blood alone, not thyroid tissue, underwent study.

Trimming pared 1 base from V and 8 bases from J, leaving 6 bases between. Germline CDR1 is LGHNT and CDR2 is FRNRAP. The CDR3 is 12 residues long. Regarding time point: persistent/refractory GD, antithyroid drugs over 5 years with positive TRAb. The authors made the TCR library using RNA they extracted from PBMCs. The gene calls are TRBV12-5 and TRBJ2-1; unclear D gene. The material sequenced was peripheral blood mononuclear cells (PBMCs), taken when the disease was refractory, from a patient treated with antithyroid drugs. The TCR sequence derives from a female donor with Graves disease. CDR3 nucleotides: TGTGCTAGTGGTTTGGACTTCCATGAGCAGTTCTTC. Translation gives CASGLDFHEQFF. The entire variable domain, with the rest obtained from reference TRBV12-5 and TRBJ2-1, is as follows: DARVTQTPRHKVTEMGQEVTMRCQPILGHNTVFWYRQTMMQGLELLAYFRNRAPLDDSGMPKDRFSAEMPDATLATLKIQPSEPRDSAVYFCASGLDFHEQFFGPGTRLTVL.